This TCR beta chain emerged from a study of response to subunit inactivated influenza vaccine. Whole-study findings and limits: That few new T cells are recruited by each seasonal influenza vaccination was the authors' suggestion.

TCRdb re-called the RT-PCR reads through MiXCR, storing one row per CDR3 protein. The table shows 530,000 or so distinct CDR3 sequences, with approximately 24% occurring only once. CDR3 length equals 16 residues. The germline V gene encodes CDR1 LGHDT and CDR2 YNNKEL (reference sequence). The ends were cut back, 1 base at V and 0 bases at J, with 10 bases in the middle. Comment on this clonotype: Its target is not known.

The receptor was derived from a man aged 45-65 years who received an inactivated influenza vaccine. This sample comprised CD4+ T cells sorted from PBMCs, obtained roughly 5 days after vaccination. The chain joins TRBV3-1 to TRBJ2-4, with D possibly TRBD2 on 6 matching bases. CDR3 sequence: CASSQGDLLAKNIQYF. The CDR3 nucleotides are TGTGCCAGCAGCCAAGGGGACTTATTAGCCAAAAACATTCAGTACTTC.